This TCR beta chain derives from a study of blood T cell repertoires in COVID-19. Germline V gene lookup returns CDR1 LGHDT and CDR2 YNNKEL (reference sequence). The ends were cut back, 7 bases at V and 7 bases at J, with 14 bases in the middle. The CDR3 covers 13 residues. TCRdb keeps only in-frame clones here, not all; method: immunoSEQ multiplex PCR. The data show about 160,000 clones, with more than 65% seen just once and about 5% held by the top ten. Each participant's cohort was designated according to participant-reported clinical history. This receptor was taken from a woman aged 40 to 50 with acute COVID-19. This chain connects TRBV3-1 (or the pseudogene TRBV3-2) to TRBJ1-5, with D hard to call. The specimen sequenced was PBMCs or T cells enriched from blood (not recorded which). This CDR3 reads CASTSGGGQPQHF. As DNA, the CDR3 is TGTGCCAGCACCTCAGGCGGAGGCCAGCCCCAGCATTTT.